The entry that follows covers one TCR beta chain sequence. CDR1 is MNHNS, CDR2 SASEGT, per germline. The ends lost 7 bases at V and 0 bases at J; junction bases unmatched: 6. CDR3 length: 15 residues. Clones were read by immunoSEQ multiplex PCR, and TCRdb kept only the in-frame ones, dropping some. The sample lists roughly 80,000 clones; approximately 89% were seen once. This sample was taken from a study of technical replicates of blood from a few donors. The sample consisted of T cells isolated from PBMCs. J is TRBJ1-1 and V is TRBV6-1, with 9 positions matching TRBD1. The clonotype comes from a human donor in good health. CDR3 bases: TGTGCCAGCACCGGGACAGGGCTCCTGAACACTGAAGCTTTCTTT. Protein: CASTGTGLLNTEAFF.